Given below is one TCR beta chain in context. Its specificity is not known. This entry is derived from a study of Ad26.COV2.S vaccination and SARS-CoV-2 variants. Study-level results: It was vaccine recipients, not placebo recipients, who had the higher spike-specific TCR breadth. Considerable breadth of spike-specific CD8+ and CD4+ T cell responses has reportedly been documented following vaccination. Non-spike TCR breadth did not differ much between vaccine and placebo recipients. The analyses of TCR breadth and depth may have understated the size of total T cell responses.

This table comes from immunoSEQ multiplex PCR, and its TCRdb copy is limited to in-frame clones, with some not included. The table has some 180,000 clones, 70% to 90% seen once. This CDR3 is built from 13 residues. Trimming removed 4 bases from V and 2 bases from J, with 7 bases in between. This sequence was found in a human donor who had recovered from COVID-19. V usage is TRBV12-3 or TRBV12-4 and J usage is TRBJ2-3; D gene ambiguous. The material was peripheral blood, obtained after recovery from COVID-19. The CDR3 here is CASSSTPTDTQYF. CDR3 nucleotides: TGTGCCAGCAGTTCGACCCCCACAGATACGCAGTATTTT.